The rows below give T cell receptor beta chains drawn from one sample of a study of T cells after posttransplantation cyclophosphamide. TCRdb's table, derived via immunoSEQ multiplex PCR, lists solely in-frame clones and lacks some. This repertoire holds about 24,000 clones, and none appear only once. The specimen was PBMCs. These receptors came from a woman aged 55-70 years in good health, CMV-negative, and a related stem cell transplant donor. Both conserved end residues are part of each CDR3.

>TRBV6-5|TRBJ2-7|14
CASTPGGGRNEQYF
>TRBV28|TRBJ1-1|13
CASSLLGGQEAFF
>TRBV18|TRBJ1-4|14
CASSRQGLGEKLFF
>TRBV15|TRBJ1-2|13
CATSRRQGVGYTF
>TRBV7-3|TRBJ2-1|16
CASSRRARGPYNEQFF
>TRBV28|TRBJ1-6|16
CASGTGGAARNSPLHF
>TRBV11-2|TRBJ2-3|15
CASSLSRGLPDTQYF
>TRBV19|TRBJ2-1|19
CASSRSRDSSGISYNEQFF
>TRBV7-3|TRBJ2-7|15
CASSLSPGNSYEQYF
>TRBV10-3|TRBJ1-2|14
CAISESGTPYGYTF
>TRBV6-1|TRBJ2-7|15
CASKTRGRGIYEQYF
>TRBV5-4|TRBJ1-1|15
CASSPGTGTNTEAFF
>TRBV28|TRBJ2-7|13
CASSSVAGGEQYF
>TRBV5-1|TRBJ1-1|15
CASSRGTLPNTEAFF
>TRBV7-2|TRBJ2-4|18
CASSRGGQAKLAKNIQYF
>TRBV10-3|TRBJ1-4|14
CAIGPGTGEGKLFF
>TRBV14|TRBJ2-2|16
CASSQSGLVRTGELFF
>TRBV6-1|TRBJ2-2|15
CASSDRPSNTGELFF
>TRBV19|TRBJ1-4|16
CASSTKEGGYNEKLFF
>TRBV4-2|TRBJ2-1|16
CASSQVSQGADNEQFF
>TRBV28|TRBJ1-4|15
CASSSEGVGREKLFF
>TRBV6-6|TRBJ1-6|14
CASSWRQDNSPLHF
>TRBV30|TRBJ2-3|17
CAWSKGLAGISTDTQYF
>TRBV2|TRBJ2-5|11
CASSEEETQYF
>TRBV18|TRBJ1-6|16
CASSPLGGGNNSPLHF
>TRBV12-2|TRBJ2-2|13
CASRSQGGGELFF
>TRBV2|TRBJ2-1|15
CASSGGTGLYNEQFF
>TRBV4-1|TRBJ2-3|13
CASRAGGTVAQYF
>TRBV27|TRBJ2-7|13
CASRTRTHYEQYF
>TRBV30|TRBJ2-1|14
CAWRYRSSYNEQFF
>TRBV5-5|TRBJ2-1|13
CASRSGWRDEQFF
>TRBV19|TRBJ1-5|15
CASSIEPAADQPQHF
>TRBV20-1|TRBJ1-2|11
CSARTGGGYTF
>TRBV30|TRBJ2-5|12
CAWNLNQEAQYF
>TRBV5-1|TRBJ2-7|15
CASSFGGQGAYEQYF
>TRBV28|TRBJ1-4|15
CASSAPGTANEKLFF
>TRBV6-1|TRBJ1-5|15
CASSSGQPGGQPQHF
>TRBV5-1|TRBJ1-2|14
CASSGTAGIYGYTF
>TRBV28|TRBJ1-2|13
CASSLGGIGGYTF
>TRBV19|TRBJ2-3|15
CASNTGDYSTDTQYF
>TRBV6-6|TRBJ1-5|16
CASSYSNTQGNQPQHF
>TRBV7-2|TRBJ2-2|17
CASSLALGQGKAGELFF
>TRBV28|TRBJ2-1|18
CASSSRIAGGPGRDEQFF
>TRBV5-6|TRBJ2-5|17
CASSLGGLADIQETQYF
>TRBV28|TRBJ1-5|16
CASSPRQGARNQPQHF
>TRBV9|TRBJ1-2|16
CASSVGIGETGFGYTF
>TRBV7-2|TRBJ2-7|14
CASSPLTSVHEQYF
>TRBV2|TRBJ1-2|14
CASSGPGPYYGYTF
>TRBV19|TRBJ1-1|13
CASRPQGGTEAFF
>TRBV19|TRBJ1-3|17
CASSITPLMASGNTIYF
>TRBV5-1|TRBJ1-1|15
CASSLEGQGLTEAFF
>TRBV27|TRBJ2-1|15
CASSLTSGWYNEQFF
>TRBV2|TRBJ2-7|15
CASRAQGISLYEQYF